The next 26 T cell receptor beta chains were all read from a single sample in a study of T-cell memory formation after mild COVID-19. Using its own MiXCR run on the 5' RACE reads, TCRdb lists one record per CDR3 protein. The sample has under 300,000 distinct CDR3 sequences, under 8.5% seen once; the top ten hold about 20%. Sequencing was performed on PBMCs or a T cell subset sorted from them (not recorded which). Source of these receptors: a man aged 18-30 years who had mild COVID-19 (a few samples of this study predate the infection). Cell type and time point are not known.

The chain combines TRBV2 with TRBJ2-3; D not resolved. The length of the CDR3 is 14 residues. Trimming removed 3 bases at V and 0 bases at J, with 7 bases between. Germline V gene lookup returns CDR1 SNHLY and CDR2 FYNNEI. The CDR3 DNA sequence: TGTGCCAGCAGTGACCCCAGGAGCACAGATACGCAGTATTTT. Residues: CASSDPRSTDTQYF.

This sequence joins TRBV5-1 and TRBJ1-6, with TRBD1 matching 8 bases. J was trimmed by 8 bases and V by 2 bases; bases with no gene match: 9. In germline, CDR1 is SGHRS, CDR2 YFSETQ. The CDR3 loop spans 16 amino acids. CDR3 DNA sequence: TGCGCCAGCAGCTTTAACCGACAGGGGCTGTATTCACCCCTCCACTTT. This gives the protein CASSFNRQGLYSPLHF.

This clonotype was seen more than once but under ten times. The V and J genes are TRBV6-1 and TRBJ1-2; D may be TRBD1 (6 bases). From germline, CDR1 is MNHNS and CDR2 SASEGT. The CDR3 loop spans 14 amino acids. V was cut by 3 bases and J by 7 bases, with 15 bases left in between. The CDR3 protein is CASSDGGASRGYTF. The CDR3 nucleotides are TGTGCCAGCAGTGATGGGGGGGCCTCGCGTGGCTACACCTTC.

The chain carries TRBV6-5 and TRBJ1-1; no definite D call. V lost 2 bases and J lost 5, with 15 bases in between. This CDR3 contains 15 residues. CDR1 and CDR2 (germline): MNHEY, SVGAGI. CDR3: CASSYMGLVGTEAFF. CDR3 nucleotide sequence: TGTGCCAGCAGTTACATGGGCCTCGTCGGAACTGAAGCTTTCTTT.

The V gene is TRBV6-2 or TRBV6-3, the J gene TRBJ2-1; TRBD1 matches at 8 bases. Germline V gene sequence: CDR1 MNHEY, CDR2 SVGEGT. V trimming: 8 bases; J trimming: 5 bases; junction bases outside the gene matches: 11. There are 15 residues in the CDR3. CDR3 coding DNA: TGTGCCAGCTCGACCCCCGGGACAGGTCACAATGAGCAGTTCTTC. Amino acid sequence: CASSTPGTGHNEQFF.

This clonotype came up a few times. The CDR3 bases are TGCAGTGCTTCCCGGGGGGGCTCTGGGGCCAACGTCCTGACTTTC. This sequence encodes CSASRGGSGANVLTF. The rearrangement uses TRBV20-1 and TRBJ2-6; 8 bases align to TRBD2. Germline V gives CDR1 DFQATT, CDR2 SNEGSKA (reference sequence). The CDR3 totals 15 residues. Trimming cost V 5 bases and J 0 bases; bases outside gene matches: 3.

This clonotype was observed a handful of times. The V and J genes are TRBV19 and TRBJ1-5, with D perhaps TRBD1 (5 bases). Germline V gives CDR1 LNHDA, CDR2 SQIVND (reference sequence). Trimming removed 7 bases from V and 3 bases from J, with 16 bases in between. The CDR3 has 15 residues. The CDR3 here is CASTGTPGSNQPQHF. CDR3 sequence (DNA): TGTGCCAGTACTGGGACCCCAGGCTCCAATCAGCCCCAGCATTTT.

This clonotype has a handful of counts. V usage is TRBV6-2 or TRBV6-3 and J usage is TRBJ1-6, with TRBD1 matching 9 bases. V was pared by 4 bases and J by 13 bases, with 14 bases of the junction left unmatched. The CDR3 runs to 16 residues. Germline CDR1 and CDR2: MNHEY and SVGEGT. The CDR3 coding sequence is TGTGCCAGCAGTTGGCGGACAGGGGTCGACGCGGGTCCCCTCCACTTT. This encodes CASSWRTGVDAGPLHF.

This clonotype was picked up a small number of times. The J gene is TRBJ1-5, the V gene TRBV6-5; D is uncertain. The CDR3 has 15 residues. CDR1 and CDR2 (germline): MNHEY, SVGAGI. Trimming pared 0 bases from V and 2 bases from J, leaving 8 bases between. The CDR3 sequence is CASSYSRRGNQPQHF. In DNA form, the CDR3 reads TGTGCCAGCAGTTACTCACGGAGAGGCAATCAGCCCCAGCATTTT.

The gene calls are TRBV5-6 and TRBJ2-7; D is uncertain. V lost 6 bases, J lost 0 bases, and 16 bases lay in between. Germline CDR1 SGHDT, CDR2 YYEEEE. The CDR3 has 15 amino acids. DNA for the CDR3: TGTGCCAGCACTTCGGCCCGGCGCCCCTCCTACGAGCAGTACTTC. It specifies CASTSARRPSYEQYF. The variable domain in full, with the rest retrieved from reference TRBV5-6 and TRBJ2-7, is DAGVTQSPTHLIKTRGQQVTLRCSPKSGHDTVSWYQQALGQGPQFIFQYYEEEERQRGNFPDRFSGHQFPNYSSELNVNALLLGDSALYLCASTSARRPSYEQYFGPGTRLTVT.

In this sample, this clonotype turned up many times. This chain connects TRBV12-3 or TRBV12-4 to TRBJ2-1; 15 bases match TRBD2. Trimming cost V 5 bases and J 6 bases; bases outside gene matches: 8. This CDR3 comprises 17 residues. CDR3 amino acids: CASSPRTSGGVSNEQFF. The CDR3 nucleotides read TGTGCCAGCAGTCCTCGGACTAGCGGGGGGGTTAGCAATGAGCAGTTCTTC.

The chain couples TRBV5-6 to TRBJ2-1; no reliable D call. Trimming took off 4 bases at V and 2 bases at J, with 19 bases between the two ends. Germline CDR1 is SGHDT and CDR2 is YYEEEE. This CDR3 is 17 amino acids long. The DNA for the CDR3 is TGTGCCAGCAGCCCCAAGGGTGAGTACATCGCCTACAATGAGCAGTTCTTC. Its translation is CASSPKGEYIAYNEQFF.

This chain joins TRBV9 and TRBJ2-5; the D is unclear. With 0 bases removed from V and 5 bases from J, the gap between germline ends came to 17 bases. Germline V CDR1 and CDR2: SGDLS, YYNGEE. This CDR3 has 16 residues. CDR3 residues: CASSVGGLRARETQYF. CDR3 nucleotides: TGTGCCAGCAGCGTAGGTGGGCTAAGGGCCCGTGAGACCCAGTACTTC.

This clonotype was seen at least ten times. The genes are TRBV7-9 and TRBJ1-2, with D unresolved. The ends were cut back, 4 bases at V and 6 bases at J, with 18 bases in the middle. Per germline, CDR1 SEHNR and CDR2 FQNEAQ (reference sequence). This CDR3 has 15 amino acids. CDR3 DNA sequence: TGTGCCAGCAGCTCTCCATTAAGGCGTGCGGATGGCTACACCTTC. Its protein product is CASSSPLRRADGYTF.

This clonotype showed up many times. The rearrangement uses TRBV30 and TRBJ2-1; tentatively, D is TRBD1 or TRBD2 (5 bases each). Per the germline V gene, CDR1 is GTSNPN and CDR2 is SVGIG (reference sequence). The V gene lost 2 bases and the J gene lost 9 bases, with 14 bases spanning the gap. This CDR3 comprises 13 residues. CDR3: CAWSRLHGGEQFF. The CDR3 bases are TGTGCCTGGAGTCGGCTTCATGGGGGTGAGCAGTTCTTC. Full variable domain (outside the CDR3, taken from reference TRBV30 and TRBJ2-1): SQTIHQWPATLVQPVGSPLSLECTVEGTSNPNLYWYRQAAGRGLQLLFYSVGIGQISSEVPQNLSASRPQDRQFILSSKKLLLSDSGFYLCAWSRLHGGEQFFGPGTRLTVL.

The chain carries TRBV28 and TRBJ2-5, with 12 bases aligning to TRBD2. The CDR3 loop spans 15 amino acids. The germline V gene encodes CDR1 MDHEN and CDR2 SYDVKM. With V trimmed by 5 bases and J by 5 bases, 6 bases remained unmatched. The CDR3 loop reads CASSRLAGGPETQYF. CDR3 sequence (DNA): TGTGCCAGCAGTCGGCTAGCGGGGGGGCCTGAGACCCAGTACTTC.

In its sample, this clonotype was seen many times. CDR3 loop: CASSFGGTYEQFF. DNA of the CDR3: TGTGCCAGCAGTTTTGGCGGGACGTATGAGCAGTTCTTC. This rearrangement joins TRBV12-3 or TRBV12-4 to TRBJ2-1, with D perhaps TRBD2 (6 bases). Trimming took 3 bases from V and 8 from J, leaving 11 bases between them. The CDR3 has 13 amino acids.

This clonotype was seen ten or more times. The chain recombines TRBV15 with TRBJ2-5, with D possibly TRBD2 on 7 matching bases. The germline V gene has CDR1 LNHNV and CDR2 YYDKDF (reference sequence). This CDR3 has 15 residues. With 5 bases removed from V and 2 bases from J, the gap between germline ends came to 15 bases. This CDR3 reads CATSVGGAHQETQYF. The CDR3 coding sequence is TGTGCCACCAGCGTAGGGGGGGCCCATCAAGAGACCCAGTACTTC. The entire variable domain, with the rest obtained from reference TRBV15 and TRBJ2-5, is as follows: DAMVIQNPRYQVTQFGKPVTLSCSQTLNHNVMYWYQQKSSQAPKLLFHYYDKDFNNEADTPDNFQSRRPNTSFCFLDIRSPGLGDTAMYLCATSVGGAHQETQYFGPGTRLLVL.

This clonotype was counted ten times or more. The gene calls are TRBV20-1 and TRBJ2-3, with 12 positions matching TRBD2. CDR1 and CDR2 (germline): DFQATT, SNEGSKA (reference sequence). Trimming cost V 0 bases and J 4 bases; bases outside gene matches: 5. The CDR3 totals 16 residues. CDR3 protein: CSARDRASGGADTQYF. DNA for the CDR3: TGCAGTGCTAGAGATCGGGCTAGCGGGGGGGCAGATACGCAGTATTTT.

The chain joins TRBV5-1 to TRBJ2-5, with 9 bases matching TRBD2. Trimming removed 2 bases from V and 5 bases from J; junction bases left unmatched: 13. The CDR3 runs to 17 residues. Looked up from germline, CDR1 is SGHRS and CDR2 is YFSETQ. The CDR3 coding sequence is TGCGCCAGCAGCTTTTTCCTTGGCGGGGGGGCCTGGGAGACCCAGTACTTC. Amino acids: CASSFFLGGGAWETQYF.

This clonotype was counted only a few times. In DNA, the CDR3 is TGCGCCAGCAGCTTGATGGGAGGTGAAGCTTTCTTT. Encoded protein: CASSLMGGEAFF. The rearrangement joins TRBV5-1 to TRBJ1-1; D not resolved. The CDR3 runs 12 residues. V was pared by 1 base and J by 7 bases, with 8 bases between. The germline V gene encodes CDR1 SGHRS and CDR2 YFSETQ.

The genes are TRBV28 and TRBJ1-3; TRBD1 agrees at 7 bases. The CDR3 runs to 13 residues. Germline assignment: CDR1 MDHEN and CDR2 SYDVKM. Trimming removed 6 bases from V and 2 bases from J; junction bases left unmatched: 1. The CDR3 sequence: CASRTGPGNTIYF. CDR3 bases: TGTGCCAGCAGGACAGGGCCTGGAAACACCATATATTTT.

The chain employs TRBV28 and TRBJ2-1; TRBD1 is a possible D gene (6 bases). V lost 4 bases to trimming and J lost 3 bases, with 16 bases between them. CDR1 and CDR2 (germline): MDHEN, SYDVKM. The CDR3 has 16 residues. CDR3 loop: CASSSGARLGYNEQFF. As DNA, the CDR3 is TGTGCCAGCAGTTCAGGGGCCCGTTTAGGCTACAATGAGCAGTTCTTC.

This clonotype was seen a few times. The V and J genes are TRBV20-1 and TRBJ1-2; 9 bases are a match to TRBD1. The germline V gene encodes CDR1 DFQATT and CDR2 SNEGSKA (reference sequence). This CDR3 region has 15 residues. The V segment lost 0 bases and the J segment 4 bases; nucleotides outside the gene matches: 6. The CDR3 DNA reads TGCAGTGCTAGAGATTCGGAGACAGGGGGCTATGGCTACACCTTC. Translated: CSARDSETGGYGYTF.

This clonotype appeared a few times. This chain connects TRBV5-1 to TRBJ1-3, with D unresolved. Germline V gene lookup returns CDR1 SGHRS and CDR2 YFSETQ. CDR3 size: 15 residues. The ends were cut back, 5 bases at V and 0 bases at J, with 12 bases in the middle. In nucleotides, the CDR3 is TGCGCCAGCAGTCCTTGGAGTGGCTCTGGAAACACCATATATTTT. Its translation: CASSPWSGSGNTIYF.

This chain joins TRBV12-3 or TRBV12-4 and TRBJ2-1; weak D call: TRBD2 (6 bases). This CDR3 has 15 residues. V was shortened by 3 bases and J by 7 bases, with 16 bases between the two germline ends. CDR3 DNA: TGTGCCAGCAGTTTGACCCCAAGACTAGGTAATGAGCAGTTCTTC. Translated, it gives CASSLTPRLGNEQFF.